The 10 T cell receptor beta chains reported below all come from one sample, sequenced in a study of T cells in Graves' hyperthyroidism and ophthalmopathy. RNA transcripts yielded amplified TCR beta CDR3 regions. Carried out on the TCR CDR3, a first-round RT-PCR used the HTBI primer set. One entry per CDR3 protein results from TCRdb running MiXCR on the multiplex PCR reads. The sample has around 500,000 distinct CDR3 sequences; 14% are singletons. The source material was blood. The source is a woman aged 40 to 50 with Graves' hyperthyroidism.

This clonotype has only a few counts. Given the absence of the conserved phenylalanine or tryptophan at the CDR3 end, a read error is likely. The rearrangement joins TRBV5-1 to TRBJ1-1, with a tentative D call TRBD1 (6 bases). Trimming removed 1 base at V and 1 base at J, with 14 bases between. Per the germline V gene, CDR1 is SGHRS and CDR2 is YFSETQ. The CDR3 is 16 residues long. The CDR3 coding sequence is TGCGCCAGCAGCTTGACTGCGGGGGCTCCGAACACTGAAGCTTTCTCT. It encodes CASSLTAGAPNTEAFS.

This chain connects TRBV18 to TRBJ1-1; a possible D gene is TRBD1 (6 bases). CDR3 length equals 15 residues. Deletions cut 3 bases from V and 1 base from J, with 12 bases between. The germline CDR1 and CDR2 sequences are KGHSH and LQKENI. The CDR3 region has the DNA TGTGCCAGCTCACCCCAGACAGGTACGAACACTGAAGCTTTCTTT. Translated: CASSPQTGTNTEAFF. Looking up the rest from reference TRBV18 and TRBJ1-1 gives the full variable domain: NAGVMQNPRHLVRRRGQEARLRCSPMKGHSHVYWYRQLPEEGLKFMVYLQKENIIDESGMPKERFSAEFPKEGPSILRIQQVVRGDSAAYFCASSPQTGTNTEAFFGQGTRLTVV.

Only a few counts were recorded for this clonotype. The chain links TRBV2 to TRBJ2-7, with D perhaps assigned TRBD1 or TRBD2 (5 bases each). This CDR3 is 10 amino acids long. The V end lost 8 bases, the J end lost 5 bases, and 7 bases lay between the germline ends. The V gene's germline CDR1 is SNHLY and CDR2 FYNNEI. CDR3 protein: CASEGHEQYF. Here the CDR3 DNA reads TGTGCCAGCGAGGGGCACGAGCAGTACTTC.

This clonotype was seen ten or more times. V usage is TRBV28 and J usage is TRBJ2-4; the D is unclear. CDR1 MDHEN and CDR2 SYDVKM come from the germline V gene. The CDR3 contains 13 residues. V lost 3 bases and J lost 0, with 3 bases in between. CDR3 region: CASSLGAKNIQYF. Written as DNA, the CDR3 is TGTGCCAGCAGTTTGGGAGCCAAAAACATTCAGTACTTC. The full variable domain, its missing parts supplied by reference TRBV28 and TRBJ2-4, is DVKVTQSSRYLVKRTGEKVFLECVQDMDHENMFWYRQDPGLGLRLIYFSYDVKMKEKGDIPEGYSVSREKKERFSLILESASTNQTSMYLCASSLGAKNIQYFGAGTRLSVL.

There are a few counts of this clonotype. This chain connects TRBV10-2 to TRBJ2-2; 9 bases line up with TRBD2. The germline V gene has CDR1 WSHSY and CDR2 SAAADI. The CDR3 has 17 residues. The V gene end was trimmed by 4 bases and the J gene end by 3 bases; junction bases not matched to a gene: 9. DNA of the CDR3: TGCGCCAGCAGTGTGGATAGCGGGAGTGGATACACCGGGGAGCTGTTTTTT. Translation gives CASSVDSGSGYTGELFF.

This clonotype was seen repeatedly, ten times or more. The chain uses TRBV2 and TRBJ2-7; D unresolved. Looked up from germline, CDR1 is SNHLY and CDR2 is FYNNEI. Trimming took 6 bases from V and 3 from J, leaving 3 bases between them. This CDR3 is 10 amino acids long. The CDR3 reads CASSIYEQYF. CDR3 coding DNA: TGTGCCAGCAGCATCTACGAGCAGTACTTC.

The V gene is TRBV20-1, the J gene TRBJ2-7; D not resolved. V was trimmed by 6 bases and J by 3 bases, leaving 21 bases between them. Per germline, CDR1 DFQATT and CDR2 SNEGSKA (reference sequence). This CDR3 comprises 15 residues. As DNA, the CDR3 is TGCAGTGCGGCCCCTCCCCGCGGTCCACGCTACGAGCAGTACTTC. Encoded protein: CSAAPPRGPRYEQYF.

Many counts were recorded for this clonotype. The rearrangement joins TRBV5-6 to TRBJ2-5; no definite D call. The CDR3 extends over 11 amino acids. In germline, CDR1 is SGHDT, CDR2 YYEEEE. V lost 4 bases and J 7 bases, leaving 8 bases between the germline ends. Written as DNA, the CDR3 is TGTGCCAGCAGCACTATGGGGACCCAGTACTTC. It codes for CASSTMGTQYF.

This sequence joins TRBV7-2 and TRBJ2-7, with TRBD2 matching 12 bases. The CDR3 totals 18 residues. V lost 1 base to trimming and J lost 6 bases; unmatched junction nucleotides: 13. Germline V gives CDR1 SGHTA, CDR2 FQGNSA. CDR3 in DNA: TGTGCCAGCAGCTTAGTTTCTCCCTCACTAGCGGGAGGAGGCGAGCAGTACTTC. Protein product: CASSLVSPSLAGGGEQYF.

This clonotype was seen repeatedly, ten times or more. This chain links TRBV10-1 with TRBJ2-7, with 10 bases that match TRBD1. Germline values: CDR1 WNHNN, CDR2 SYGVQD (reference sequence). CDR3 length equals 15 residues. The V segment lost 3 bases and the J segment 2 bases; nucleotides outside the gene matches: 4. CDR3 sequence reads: CASSERDRGPYEQYF. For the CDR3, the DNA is TGCGCCAGCAGTGAACGGGACAGGGGACCCTACGAGCAGTACTTC.